This T cell receptor (beta chain) is from a study of post-analysis software for immune sequencing data. Study-wide results and caveats: Patients showed TRBV5-6, TRBV5-1 and TRBV20-1 among five TRBV segments more frequent than in controls. Samples from one preparation batch, clustered by F measure, grouped strongly together.

V lost 1 base to trimming and J lost 7 bases, with 7 bases between them. This CDR3 comprises 12 residues. Per the germline V gene, CDR1 is LGHDT and CDR2 is YNNKEL (reference sequence). The sample holds a few counts of this clonotype. The antigen is unknown. Prepared libraries of TCR beta cDNA carried unique molecular identifiers. TCRdb re-called the PCR reads through MiXCR, storing one row per CDR3 protein. Of roughly 700,000 distinct CDR3 sequences in the sample, approximately 30% were seen once. The chain joins TRBV3-1 to TRBJ1-2; TRBD1 might be the D (6 bases). This receptor was identified in a girl aged 5 to 17 with multiple sclerosis. Sequenced sample: blood. CDR3 in amino acids: CASSQVQGGYTF. DNA for the CDR3: TGTGCCAGCAGCCAAGTACAGGGTGGCTACACCTTC.